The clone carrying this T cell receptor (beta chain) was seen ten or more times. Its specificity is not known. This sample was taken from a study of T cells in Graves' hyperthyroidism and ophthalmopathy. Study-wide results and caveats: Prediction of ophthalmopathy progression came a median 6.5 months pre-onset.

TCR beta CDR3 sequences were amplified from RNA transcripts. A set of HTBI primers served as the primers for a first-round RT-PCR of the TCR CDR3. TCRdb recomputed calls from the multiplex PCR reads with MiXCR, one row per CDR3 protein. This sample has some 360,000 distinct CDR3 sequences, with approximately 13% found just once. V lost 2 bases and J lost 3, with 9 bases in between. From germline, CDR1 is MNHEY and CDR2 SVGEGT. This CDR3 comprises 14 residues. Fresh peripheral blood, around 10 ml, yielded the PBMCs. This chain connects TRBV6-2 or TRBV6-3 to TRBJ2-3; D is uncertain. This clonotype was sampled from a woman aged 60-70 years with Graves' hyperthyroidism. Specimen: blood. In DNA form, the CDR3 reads TGTGCCAGCAGTTACCAGGTTCAGACAGATACGCAGTATTTT. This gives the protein CASSYQVQTDTQYF.